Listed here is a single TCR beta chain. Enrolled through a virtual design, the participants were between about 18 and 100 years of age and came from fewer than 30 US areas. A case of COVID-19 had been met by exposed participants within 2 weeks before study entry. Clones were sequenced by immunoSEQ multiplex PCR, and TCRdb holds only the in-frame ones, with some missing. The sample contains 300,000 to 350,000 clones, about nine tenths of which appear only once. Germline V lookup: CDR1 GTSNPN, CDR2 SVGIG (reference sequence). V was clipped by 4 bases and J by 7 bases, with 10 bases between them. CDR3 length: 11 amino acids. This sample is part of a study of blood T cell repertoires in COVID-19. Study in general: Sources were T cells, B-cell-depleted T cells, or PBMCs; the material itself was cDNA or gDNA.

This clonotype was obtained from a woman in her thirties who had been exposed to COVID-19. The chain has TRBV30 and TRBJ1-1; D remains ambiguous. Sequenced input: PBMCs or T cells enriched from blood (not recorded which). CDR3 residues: CAWTPRREAFF. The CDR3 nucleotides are TGTGCCTGGACCCCGAGGCGTGAAGCTTTCTTT.